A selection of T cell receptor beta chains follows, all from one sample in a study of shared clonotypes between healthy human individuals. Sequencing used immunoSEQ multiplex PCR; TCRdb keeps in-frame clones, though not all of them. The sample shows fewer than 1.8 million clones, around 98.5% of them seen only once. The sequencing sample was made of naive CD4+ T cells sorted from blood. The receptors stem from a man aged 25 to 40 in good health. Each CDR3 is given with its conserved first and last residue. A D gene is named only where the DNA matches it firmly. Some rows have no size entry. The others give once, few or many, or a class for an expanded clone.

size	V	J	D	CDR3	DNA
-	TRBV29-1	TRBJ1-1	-	CSVHRVGGTEAFF	TGCAGCGTCCACCGAGTTGGGGGGACTGAAGCTTTCTTT
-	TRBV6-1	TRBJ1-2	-	CASSELGGYTF	TGTGCCAGCAGTGAATTGGGGGGCTACACCTTC
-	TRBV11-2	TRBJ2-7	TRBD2	CASSNPVGLAGSEQYF	TGTGCCAGCAGCAATCCCGTGGGACTAGCTGGGAGCGAGCAGTACTTC
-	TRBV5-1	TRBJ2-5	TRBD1	CASTITGETKRTQYF	TGCGCCAGCACCATTACAGGGGAAACCAAGAGGACCCAGTACTTC
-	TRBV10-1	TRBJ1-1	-	CASRGPGTEAFF	TGCGCCAGCAGAGGTCCCGGAACTGAAGCTTTCTTT
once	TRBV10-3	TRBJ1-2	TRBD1	CAISGDSREGGYTF	TGTGCCATCAGTGGGGACAGTAGGGAGGGAGGCTACACCTTC
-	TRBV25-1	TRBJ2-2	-	CASSGGWGGASTGELFF	TGTGCCAGCAGTGGGGGATGGGGGGGCGCCTCCACCGGGGAGCTGTTTTTT
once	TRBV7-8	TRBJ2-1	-	CASSLGLGPTFNEQFF	TGTGCCAGCAGCTTAGGGTTAGGACCGACTTTCAATGAGCAGTTCTTC
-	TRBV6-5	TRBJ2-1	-	CASSQQSSYNEQFF	TGTGCCAGCAGTCAACAGTCCTCCTACAATGAGCAGTTCTTC
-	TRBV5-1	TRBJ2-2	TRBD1	CASSGGAGAGELFF	TGCGCCAGTTCAGGGGGCGCGGGCGCCGGGGAGCTGTTTTTT
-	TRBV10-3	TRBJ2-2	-	CAIRWGRGQSPLFF	TGTGCCATTCGATGGGGGAGAGGGCAGTCCCCGCTGTTTTTT
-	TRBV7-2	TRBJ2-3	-	CASSSMEVGRDTSTDTQYF	TGTGCCAGCAGCTCGATGGAGGTCGGCAGGGACACTAGCACAGATACGCAGTATTTT
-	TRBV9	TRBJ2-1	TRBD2	CASSPSSSGRVNEQFF	TGTGCCAGCAGCCCAAGTTCTAGCGGGAGGGTGAATGAGCAGTTCTTC
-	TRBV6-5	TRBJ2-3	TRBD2	CASSYKLAGGTDTQYF	TGTGCCAGCAGTTACAAACTAGCGGGGGGCACAGATACGCAGTATTTT
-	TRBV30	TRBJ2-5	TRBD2	CAGRAMETQYF	TGTGCGGGGAGGGCCATGGAGACCCAGTACTTC
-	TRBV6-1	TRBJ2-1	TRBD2	CASRRSSGYNEQFF	TGTGCCAGCAGAAGGTCTAGCGGATACAATGAGCAGTTCTTC
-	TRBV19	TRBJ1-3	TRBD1	CASSIRGPGNTIYF	TGTGCCAGTAGTATAAGGGGGCCTGGAAACACCATATATTTT
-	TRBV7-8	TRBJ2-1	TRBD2	CASSSPREGGYNEQFF	TGTGCCAGCAGCTCGCCTCGGGAGGGCGGGTACAATGAGCAGTTCTTC
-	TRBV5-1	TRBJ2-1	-	CASTLTFSSYNEQFF	TGCGCCAGCACTTTGACATTCAGCTCCTACAATGAGCAGTTCTTC
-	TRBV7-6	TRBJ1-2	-	CASSLEEGYGYTF	TGTGCCAGCAGCTTAGAGGAGGGCTATGGCTACACCTTC
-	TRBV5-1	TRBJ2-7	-	CASSFHLGTTYEQYF	TGCGCCAGCAGCTTTCACCTCGGGACGACCTACGAGCAGTACTTC
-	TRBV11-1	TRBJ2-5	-	CASSPGDRQETQYF	TGTGCCAGCAGCCCGGGGGACAGACAAGAGACCCAGTACTTC
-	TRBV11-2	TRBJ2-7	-	CASSAQKSYEQYF	TGTGCCAGCAGCGCGCAGAAGAGTTACGAGCAGTACTTC